These 16 T cell receptor beta chains were all obtained from the same sample, sequenced in a study of T cells expressing NK-cell markers. TCRdb reprocessed the 5' RACE reads and stores each CDR3 protein as one record, lacking DNA. This sample's table has 150,000 to 200,000 distinct CDR3 sequences. The sequenced material came from blood T cells: a sorted CD56 or NKG2C T cell subset, CD4+ or CD8+ T cells, or bulk PBMC T cells (not recorded which). The receptors shown here come from a man aged 18-75 years in good health.

This rearrangement joins TRBV4-2 to TRBJ2-5; no DNA is available, so the TRBD2 call from TCRdb remains unchecked. The CDR3 loop spans 14 amino acids. Germline V CDR1 and CDR2: LGHNA, YNFKEQ. CDR3 residues: CASSQPLAQETQYF.

The chain joins TRBV6-5 to TRBJ2-5. Looked up from germline, CDR1 is MNHEY and CDR2 is SVGAGI. This CDR3 region has 14 residues. CDR3 sequence: CASSYRGNQETQYF.

The gene calls are TRBV29-1 and TRBJ1-2; there is no DNA to check the TCRdb D call of TRBD1. The CDR3 is 16 residues long. Per germline, CDR1 SQVTM and CDR2 ANQGSEA. The CDR3 loop is CSVEGSPGGLGYGYTF.

CDR3 in amino acids: CASSLDPRSSYEQYF. The genes are TRBV11-2 and TRBJ2-7. The CDR3 runs 15 residues. Per the germline V gene, CDR1 is SGHAT and CDR2 is FQNNGV.

The V gene is TRBV12-3 or TRBV12-4, the J gene TRBJ2-1; TCRdb returns TRBD1, unconfirmable since there is no DNA. The CDR3 runs 13 residues. Here the CDR3 reads CASSLLGDIEQFF.

The chain links TRBV3-1 to TRBJ2-7; as DNA is missing, the TRBD1 call by TCRdb cannot be tested. CDR3 length: 15 amino acids. CDR1 is LGHDT and CDR2 is YNNKEL in the germline V gene (reference sequence). CDR3 amino acids: CASSPTGASDYEQYF.

This chain uses TRBV30 with TRBJ1-1. Germline assignment: CDR1 GTSNPN and CDR2 SVGIG (reference sequence). The CDR3 covers 13 residues. The CDR3 is CAWSPFARTEAFF.

The chain recombines TRBV13 with TRBJ2-5; TCRdb reports TRBD1, a call that lacks DNA to check it against. Germline-derived CDR1 and CDR2 are PRHDT and FYEKMQ (reference sequence). This CDR3 spans 13 amino acids. CDR3: CASSGDRQETQYF.

The chain has TRBV5-4 and TRBJ2-2; without DNA, the TCRdb call of TRBD1 cannot be checked. This CDR3 has 16 residues. CDR1 is SGHNT, CDR2 YYREEE, per germline (reference sequence). CDR3 region: CASSLRNRDSTGELFF.

The chain combines TRBV9 with TRBJ1-2; TCRdb calls TRBD1, which cannot be checked without DNA. Germline V gene sequence: CDR1 SGDLS, CDR2 YYNGEE. CDR3 length: 15 residues. This CDR3 reads CASSVSGGAGYGYTF.

This chain uses TRBV7-9 with TRBJ1-1; the D gene TCRdb calls, TRBD1, cannot be checked with no DNA. This CDR3 comprises 13 residues. Germline lookup yields CDR1 SEHNR and CDR2 FQNEAQ (reference sequence). CDR3 region: CASDRVGNTEAFF.

J is TRBJ2-7 and V is TRBV6-2 or TRBV6-3; the TCRdb call, TRBD1, lacks DNA for checking. CDR1 MNHEY and CDR2 SVGEGT come from the germline V gene. The CDR3 runs 14 residues. CDR3 sequence: CASSNLDRGGEQYF.

This chain connects TRBV3-1 to TRBJ1-6; TCRdb designates TRBD1, a call that cannot be tested without DNA. This CDR3 comprises 20 residues. Germline V gives CDR1 LGHDT, CDR2 YNNKEL (reference sequence). The chain's CDR3 is CASSHSDLSEIWARNSPLHF.

This chain connects TRBV19 to TRBJ2-2. Germline V gene lookup returns CDR1 LNHDA and CDR2 SQIVND (reference sequence). This CDR3 spans 13 amino acids. CDR3 protein: CASSMMVTGELFF.

The chain is built from TRBV11-1 and TRBJ1-1. Germline V gene lookup returns CDR1 SGHAT and CDR2 FQDESV (reference sequence). The CDR3 consists of 13 residues. The CDR3 spells CASSLSGFAEAFF.

The chain combines TRBV29-1 with TRBJ1-1. Germline V CDR1 and CDR2: SQVTM, ANQGSEA. The CDR3 covers 12 residues. The CDR3 region is CSVERGNTEAFF. The entire variable domain, with the rest obtained from reference TRBV29-1 and TRBJ1-1, is as follows: SAVISQKPSRDICQRGTSLTIQCQVDSQVTMMFWYRQQPGQSLTLIATANQGSEATYESGFVIDKFPISRPNLTFSTLTVSNMSPEDSSIYLCSVERGNTEAFFGQGTRLTVV.